Shown below are 14 T cell receptor beta chains from a single sample sequenced in a study of shared T cell receptors in the human thymus. Profiled with immunoSEQ multiplex PCR; TCRdb holds only in-frame clones, not every one. The table includes over 450,000 clones, approximately 80% detected once. The same sample was also used in a study of human thymus T cells.

Sequences were obtained from thymocytes. These receptors were obtained from a boy under three years old with a congenital heart defect.

The chain employs TRBV5-1 and TRBJ2-7, with D tentatively TRBD1 (6 bases). The germline V and J ends were trimmed by 1 base and 0 bases, with 8 bases remaining between them. Germline assignment: CDR1 SGHRS and CDR2 YFSETQ. This CDR3 is built from 14 residues. The CDR3 is CASSLTGLSYEQYF. The CDR3 nucleotides read TGCGCCAGCAGCTTGACAGGGCTCTCCTACGAGCAGTACTTC. Full variable domain (rest looked up from reference TRBV5-1 and TRBJ2-7): KAGVTQTPRYLIKTRGQQVTLSCSPISGHRSVSWYQQTPGQGLQFLFEYFSETQRNKGNFPGRFSGRQFSNSRSEMNVSTLELGDSALYLCASSLTGLSYEQYFGPGTRLTVT.

In this sample, this clone turned up once. V is TRBV6-1 and J is TRBJ2-7; a possible D gene is TRBD1 (6 bases). V gave up 4 bases and J gave up 7 bases, with 14 bases separating them. The CDR3 is 13 residues long. Germline CDR1 is MNHNS and CDR2 is SASEGT. DNA for the CDR3: TGTGCCAGCAGTGCAGGGGCCGAGGGGGAGCAGTACTTC. Encoded protein: CASSAGAEGEQYF.

The chain joins TRBV21-1 to TRBJ1-2; the table assigns TRBD1, which was not confirmed against the DNA. TRBV21-1 represents a pseudogene. CDR3 length: 15 residues. In DNA form, the CDR3 reads TGTGCCAGCAGCGCAGATGACAGGGTGATTAATGGCTACACCTTC. The encoded protein is CASSADDRVINGYTF.

This clone showed up just a few times. The CDR3 DNA is TGTGCCAGCAGCCTGGGACACTACAATGAGCAGTTCTTC. It codes for CASSLGHYNEQFF. The chain links TRBV7-9 to TRBJ2-1, with a tentative D call TRBD1 (6 bases). Germline-derived CDR1 and CDR2 are SEHNR and FQNEAQ (reference sequence). This CDR3 has 13 residues. Trimming cost V 5 bases and J 3 bases, with 8 bases left between them. The complete variable domain, with remaining parts taken from reference TRBV7-9 and TRBJ2-1, reads DTGVSQNPRHKITKRGQNVTFRCDPISEHNRLYWYRQTLGQGPEFLTYFQNEAQLEKSRLLSDRFSAERPKGSFSTLEIQRTEQGDSAMYLCASSLGHYNEQFFGPGTRLTVL.

This rearrangement joins TRBV5-6 to TRBJ2-7, with D tentatively TRBD2 (6 bases). This CDR3 is built from 13 residues. The V end lost 4 bases, the J end lost 10 bases, and 18 bases lay between the germline ends. Germline CDR1 SGHDT, CDR2 YYEEEE. The CDR3 reads CASSQGGCAGQYF. For the CDR3, the DNA is TGTGCCAGCAGCCAGGGAGGCTGCGCCGGACAGTACTTC.

V gene TRBV30 combines with J gene TRBJ1-1; 7 positions agree with TRBD1. The CDR3 loop spans 16 amino acids. CDR1 and CDR2 from the germline V gene are GTSNPN and SVGIG (reference sequence). J gave up 0 bases and V 0 bases, and 7 bases lay outside the gene matches. CDR3 residues: CAWSVRQGGMNTEAFF. As DNA, the CDR3 is TGTGCCTGGAGTGTACGACAGGGAGGAATGAACACTGAAGCTTTCTTT. The whole variable domain, remainder taken from reference TRBV30 and TRBJ1-1, is SQTIHQWPATLVQPVGSPLSLECTVEGTSNPNLYWYRQAAGRGLQLLFYSVGIGQISSEVPQNLSASRPQDRQFILSSKKLLLSDSGFYLCAWSVRQGGMNTEAFFGQGTRLTVV.

This clone was observed a few times. In the same sample, other DNA sequences code for this CDR3. This chain uses TRBV6-5 with TRBJ1-1, with D tentatively TRBD1 (5 bases). The CDR3 runs 12 residues. V was trimmed by 6 bases and J by 3 bases, leaving 8 bases between them. CDR1 is MNHEY, CDR2 SVGAGI, per germline. The CDR3 loop reads CASRTGDTEAFF. CDR3 in DNA: TGTGCCAGCAGGACGGGGGACACTGAAGCTTTCTTT.

Note on this clone: A read error may account for a junction end that differs from germline. V and J are TRBV20-1 and TRBJ2-7; tentatively, D is TRBD1 (5 bases). Germline CDR1 and CDR2: DFQATT and SNEGSKA (reference sequence). The CDR3 sequence is 11 residues long. The CDR3: CSAPDSYGQYF. The CDR3 DNA reads as TGCAGTGCTCCTGACAGCTACGGGCAGTACTTC.

The chain combines TRBV30 with TRBJ1-2; 8 nucleotides line up with TRBD1. The CDR3 has 16 residues. The germline gives CDR1 GTSNPN, CDR2 SVGIG (reference sequence). The V gene end was trimmed by 3 bases and the J gene end by 2 bases; junction bases not matched to a gene: 11. The CDR3 protein is CAWRVPQGAGNYGYTF. The CDR3 DNA sequence: TGTGCCTGGAGGGTACCCCAGGGGGCTGGGAACTATGGCTACACCTTC.

V gene TRBV4-2 combines with J gene TRBJ1-1, with D perhaps TRBD1 (5 bases). This CDR3 comprises 15 residues. V lost 3 bases to trimming and J lost 3 bases, with 14 bases between them. Germline assignment: CDR1 LGHNA and CDR2 YNFKEQ. This chain's CDR3 is CASSHDRGEDTEAFF. The DNA of the CDR3 is TGTGCCAGCAGCCATGACCGGGGGGAAGACACTGAAGCTTTCTTT.

The chain carries TRBV6-4 and TRBJ2-7, with 7 nucleotides matching TRBD2. The CDR3 consists of 15 residues. In germline, CDR1 is MRHNA, CDR2 SNTAGT. J lost 4 bases, V lost 4 bases, and 10 bases had no gene match. Written as DNA, the CDR3 is TGTGCCAGCAGTGGCCCGACGGTGGGGGGGTACGAGCAGTACTTC. This sequence encodes CASSGPTVGGYEQYF.

Details on this clone: This same CDR3 is encoded by further DNA sequences in the sample. V gene TRBV27 combines with J gene TRBJ2-7, with 7 bases fitting TRBD1. V shed 4 bases, J shed 2 bases, and the junction held 5 bases outside the gene matches. The length of the CDR3 is 14 residues. Germline CDR1 and CDR2: MNHEY and SMNVEV (reference sequence). CDR3 DNA sequence: TGTGCCAGCAGTTCCGGCCAGGGGGCCTACGAGCAGTACTTC. Translation gives CASSSGQGAYEQYF.

This chain joins TRBV29-1 and TRBJ1-1; a weak D match, TRBD1 (6 bases). The V gene's germline CDR1 is SQVTM and CDR2 ANQGSEA. There are 14 residues in the CDR3. V lost 3 bases and J 1 base, leaving 12 bases between the germline ends. DNA for the CDR3: TGCAGCGTTGACTCGACAGGTGAGAACACTGAAGCTTTCTTT. Its protein product is CSVDSTGENTEAFF. Drawing the rest from reference TRBV29-1 and TRBJ1-1, the complete variable domain is SAVISQKPSRDICQRGTSLTIQCQVDSQVTMMFWYRQQPGQSLTLIATANQGSEATYESGFVIDKFPISRPNLTFSTLTVSNMSPEDSSIYLCSVDSTGENTEAFFGQGTRLTVV.

This sequence joins TRBV28 and TRBJ2-7, with 11 bases matching TRBD1. There are 17 residues in the CDR3. Germline CDR1 reads MDHEN; CDR2 reads SYDVKM. V gave up 6 bases and J gave up 7 bases; unmatched junction bases: 17. The CDR3 protein is CASRGGSGGTGGGEQYF. CDR3 bases: TGTGCCAGCAGGGGAGGTAGTGGTGGGACAGGGGGAGGAGAGCAGTACTTC.